This T cell receptor (beta chain) was captured in a study of T cell repertoires in cytomegalovirus infection. About the research overall: It was recently identified HLA-C-restricted and well-studied HLA-B-restricted CMV epitopes that the study used. Findings and caveats of the study: Ex vivo, HLA-C-restricted CMV-specific TCR beta clonotypes prevailed over the rest of the response.

V was pared by 7 bases and J by 4 bases, with 13 bases between. Germline CDR1 and CDR2: SQVTM and ANQGSEA. The CDR3 is made up of 12 amino acids. Details on this clonotype: Its antigen remains unidentified.

TCRdb reprocessed the reads with MiXCR, giving one entry per CDR3 protein. This table has 640,000 or so distinct CDR3 sequences, approximately 33% appearing once. The source of this sequence is a human donor in good health (CMV status not recorded). Some clones in this sample may be carry-over from other donors' samples. The source material was cultured PBMCs, sampled from culture after CMV antigen stimulation. V usage is TRBV29-1 and J usage is TRBJ1-1; D is ambiguous. In DNA form, the CDR3 reads TGCAGCGCTGGACGGGCCAGCACTGAAGCTTTCTTT. It translates to CSAGRASTEAFF. Full variable domain (missing parts from reference TRBV29-1 and TRBJ1-1): SAVISQKPSRDICQRGTSLTIQCQVDSQVTMMFWYRQQPGQSLTLIATANQGSEATYESGFVIDKFPISRPNLTFSTLTVSNMSPEDSSIYLCSAGRASTEAFFGQGTRLTVV.